This entry lists 3 T cell receptor beta chains sequenced from one sample in a study of blood T cell repertoires in COVID-19. The table came from immunoSEQ multiplex PCR; TCRdb's copy has only in-frame clones and leaves some out. The data show 250,000 to 350,000 clones, 87% seen once. Sample: peripheral blood. The receptors here all came from a woman in her forties or fifties who had recovered from COVID-19.

The chain is built from TRBV27 and TRBJ1-1, with D possibly being TRBD1 (6 bases). CDR1 is MNHEY and CDR2 is SMNVEV in the germline V gene (reference sequence). The germline V and J ends were trimmed by 3 bases and 5 bases, with 16 bases remaining between them. This CDR3 is 15 amino acids long. Here the CDR3 DNA reads TGTGCCAGCAGTTTGGTGAGCGGGGGCCGGACTGAAGCTTTCTTT. Amino acid sequence: CASSLVSGGRTEAFF.

V and J are TRBV2 and TRBJ1-4; D perhaps matches TRBD1 (5 bases). Germline V lookup: CDR1 SNHLY, CDR2 FYNNEI. The CDR3 contains 14 residues. V was cut by 6 bases and J by 2 bases, with 10 bases left in between. The CDR3 bases are TGTGCCAGCAGGCAGGGTGGGACTAATGAAAAACTGTTTTTT. It is translated as CASRQGGTNEKLFF.

The rearrangement uses TRBV11-3 and TRBJ2-7, with TRBD1 matching over 7 bases. The CDR3 runs 13 residues. Per the germline V gene, CDR1 is SGHNT and CDR2 is YENEEA. Trimming took 4 bases from V and 7 from J; bases not matched to a gene: 7. CDR3 sequence reads: CASSSEGAGEQYF. The CDR3 coding sequence is TGTGCCAGCAGCTCCGAGGGGGCAGGGGAGCAGTACTTC.